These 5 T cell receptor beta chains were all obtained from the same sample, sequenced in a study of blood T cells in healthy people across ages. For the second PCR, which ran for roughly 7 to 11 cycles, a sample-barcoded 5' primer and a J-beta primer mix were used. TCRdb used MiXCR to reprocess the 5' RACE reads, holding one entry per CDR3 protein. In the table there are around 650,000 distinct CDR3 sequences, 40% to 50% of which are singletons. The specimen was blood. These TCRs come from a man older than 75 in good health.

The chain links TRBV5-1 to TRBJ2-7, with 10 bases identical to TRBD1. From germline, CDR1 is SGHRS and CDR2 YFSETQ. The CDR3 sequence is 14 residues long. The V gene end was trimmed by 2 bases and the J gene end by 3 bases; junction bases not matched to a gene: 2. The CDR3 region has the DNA TGCGCCAGCAGCTTACGGACAGGGGGCTACGAGCAGTACTTC. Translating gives CASSLRTGGYEQYF.

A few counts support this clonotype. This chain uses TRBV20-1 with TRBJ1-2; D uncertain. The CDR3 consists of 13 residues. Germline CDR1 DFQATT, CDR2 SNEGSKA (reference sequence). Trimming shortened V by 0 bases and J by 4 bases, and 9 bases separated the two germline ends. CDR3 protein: CSARDSPSYGYTF. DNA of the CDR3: TGCAGTGCTAGAGATAGCCCGTCCTATGGCTACACCTTC.

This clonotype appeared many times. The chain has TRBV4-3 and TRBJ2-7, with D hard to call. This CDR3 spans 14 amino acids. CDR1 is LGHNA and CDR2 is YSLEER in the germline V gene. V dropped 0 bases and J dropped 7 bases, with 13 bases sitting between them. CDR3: CASSQEQSASEQYF. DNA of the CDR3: TGCGCCAGCAGCCAAGAGCAGTCCGCCTCGGAGCAGTACTTC.

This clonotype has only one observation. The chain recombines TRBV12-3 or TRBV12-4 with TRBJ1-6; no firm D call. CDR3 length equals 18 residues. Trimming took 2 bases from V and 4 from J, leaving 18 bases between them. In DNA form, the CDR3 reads TGTGCCAGCAGTTTAATCGGTTCAACATCGGCGTATAATTCACCCCTCCACTTT. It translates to CASSLIGSTSAYNSPLHF.

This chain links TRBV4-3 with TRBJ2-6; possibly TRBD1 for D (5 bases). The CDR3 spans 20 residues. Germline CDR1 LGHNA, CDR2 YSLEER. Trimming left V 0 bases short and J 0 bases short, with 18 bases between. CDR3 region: CASSQEAFYRTRSGANVLTF. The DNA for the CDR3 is TGCGCCAGCAGCCAAGAGGCTTTCTACAGGACCCGCTCTGGGGCCAACGTCCTGACTTTC.